This TCR beta chain was identified during a study of T cells in Graves' hyperthyroidism and ophthalmopathy. Study-level results: Peripheral blood also featured most of the thyroid clonotypes expanded above 0.001.

The diagnostic basis comprised clinical symptoms, serum thyroxine and TRAb, thyroid ultrasound and orbital computed tomography. Per the germline V gene, CDR1 is LGHNT and CDR2 is FRNRAP. V was pared by 6 bases and J by 4 bases, with 15 bases between. This CDR3 contains 14 residues. This clonotype was detected ten times or more. Its antigen is unknown. Amplified regions were TCR beta CDR3 sequences from RNA transcripts. The HTBI set primed first-round TCR CDR3 RT-PCR. One entry per CDR3 protein results from TCRdb running MiXCR on the multiplex PCR reads. Of fewer than 550,000 distinct CDR3 sequences listed, around 14% were seen once; the top ten hold 7.5% to 8%.

Sequencing input: blood. The TCR sequence derives from a woman aged 18 to 35 with Graves' hyperthyroidism. The genes are TRBV12-5 and TRBJ2-5; possible D gene TRBD2, 7 bases. In nucleotides, the CDR3 is TGTGCTAGTGGCCCACAGGGAGGGATAGAGACCCAGTACTTC. Its protein product is CASGPQGGIETQYF.